Below are 32 T cell receptor beta chains sequenced from a single sample in a study of tumor and adjacent non-tumor tissue in lung cancer. The library came from three nested PCR rounds adapted from ARM-PCR protocols. TCRdb analysed the multiplex PCR reads with MiXCR anew, one entry per CDR3 protein. The data contain about 90,000 distinct CDR3 sequences, around 59% of them singletons. No cell sorting was done before RNA was extracted from the tissue. Sequencing was done on a sample of lung tumor tissue. Receptors originate from a man aged 70-80 years with non-small cell lung cancer.

The rearrangement links TRBV28 to TRBJ2-1, with 9 nucleotides matching TRBD2. The CDR3 runs to 15 residues. Germline CDR1 and CDR2: MDHEN and SYDVKM. V lost 7 bases, J lost 3 bases, and 7 bases stayed unmatched. The CDR3 region has the DNA TGTGCCAGCACCCCAGCTAGCGGGATCTACAATGAGCAGTTCTTC. This codes for CASTPASGIYNEQFF. Full variable domain (missing parts from reference TRBV28 and TRBJ2-1): DVKVTQSSRYLVKRTGEKVFLECVQDMDHENMFWYRQDPGLGLRLIYFSYDVKMKEKGDIPEGYSVSREKKERFSLILESASTNQTSMYLCASTPASGIYNEQFFGPGTRLTVL.

The chain has TRBV11-2 and TRBJ2-7; 7 bases map to TRBD1. This CDR3 has 13 residues. J was trimmed by 9 bases and V by 9 bases; bases with no gene match: 14. Germline V CDR1 and CDR2: SGHAT, FQNNGV. The CDR3 protein is CASSADRSYGQYF. The CDR3 DNA follows: TGTGCCAGTAGCGCGGACAGGTCCTATGGGCAGTACTTC.

This clonotype was picked up many times. The chain combines TRBV24-1 with TRBJ2-4, with TRBD2 as a possible D gene (5 bases). Germline CDR1 KGHDR, CDR2 SFDVKD. V was cut by 4 bases and J by 6 bases, with 15 bases left in between. The CDR3 runs to 15 residues. In nucleotides, the CDR3 is TGTGCCACCAGTGACACGGGATACCCAGGAAACATTCAGTACTTC. As protein: CATSDTGYPGNIQYF.

Points on this clonotype: Germline is not matched at one junction end, which may reflect a read error. Written as DNA, the CDR3 is TGTGCCAGCATTTCGAGTCCCTTGGAGCAGCCCCAGGATTTT. Its translation: CASISSPLEQPQDF. The J gene is TRBJ1-5, the V gene TRBV12-3 or TRBV12-4, with D unresolved. The CDR3 totals 14 residues.

Ten or more counts support this clonotype. Compared with germline, one end of the junction differs, possibly owing to a read error. The chain combines TRBV6-1 with TRBJ2-7, with TRBD2 identical over 7 bases. Germline V lookup: CDR1 MNHNS, CDR2 SASEGT. This CDR3 has 13 amino acids. The CDR3 spells CASSLTAGYAVDF. CDR3 bases: TGTGCCAGCAGTTTAACAGCGGGGTATGCAGTGGACTTC.

This clonotype was picked up many times. The chain uses TRBV12-3 or TRBV12-4 and TRBJ1-1, with a possible D match to TRBD1 (6 bases). This CDR3 contains 13 residues. Trimming shortened V by 6 bases and J by 3 bases, and 11 bases separated the two germline ends. DNA for the CDR3: TGTGCCAGCAGACTTCAGGGGTACACTGAAGCTTTCTTT. Translated: CASRLQGYTEAFF.

On this clonotype itself: Possible read error: a much larger clone is one base away. The V gene is TRBV20-1, the J gene TRBJ1-3; D gene ambiguous. Per the germline V gene, CDR1 is DFQATT and CDR2 is SNEGSKA (reference sequence). V was trimmed by 6 bases and J by 4 bases, leaving 13 bases between them. The CDR3 spans 13 residues. The CDR3 reads CSAKQTAGNTIYF. The CDR3 DNA is TGCAGTGCCAAACAGACCGCCGGAAACACCATATATTTT.

This clonotype was found once. A much larger clone sits a single nucleotide away, making a read error possible. The rearrangement links TRBV11-2 to TRBJ1-2; TRBD1 matches 9 bases. The V and J ends lost 1 base and 3 bases, in that order; junction bases with no gene match: 3. This CDR3 has 15 amino acids. Per germline, CDR1 SGHAT and CDR2 FQNNGV. The chain's CDR3 is CASSLVGTGHYGYTF. In DNA form, the CDR3 reads TGTGCCAGCAGCTTAGTAGGGACAGGGCACTATGGCTACACCTTC.

This chain joins TRBV20-1 and TRBJ2-7, with TRBD1 matching 10 bases. Germline lookup yields CDR1 DFQATT and CDR2 SNEGSKA (reference sequence). The length of the CDR3 is 14 residues. V trimming: 1 base; J trimming: 4 bases; junction bases outside the gene matches: 4. As DNA, the CDR3 is TGCAGTGCTAGAGCTGAGGACAGGGGGTACGAGCAGTACTTC. It codes for CSARAEDRGYEQYF.

This clonotype was seen only once. A clone one base away is much larger, so this may be a read error. The CDR3 loop reads CASSGEQGGIYGYTF. In nucleotides, the CDR3 is TGTGCCAGCAGTGGGGAACAGGGGGGGATCTATGGCTACACCTTC. The chain joins TRBV25-1 to TRBJ1-2; 8 nucleotides line up with TRBD1. Trimming at V came to 4 bases and at J to 4 bases, leaving 8 bases not matched to a gene. CDR1 and CDR2 (germline): MGHDK, SYGVNS. The CDR3 is 15 amino acids.

As to this clonotype: A junction end diverges from the germline sequence, so it may reflect a read error. The chain links TRBV11-2 to TRBJ1-3; D may be TRBD1 (6 bases). Germline CDR1 and CDR2: SGHAT and FQNNGV. This CDR3 has 15 amino acids. Here the CDR3 reads CASSSNGGPGDTICF. CDR3 in DNA: TGTGCCAGCAGCTCCAACGGGGGGCCTGGAGACACCATATGTTTT.

This clonotype has only a few counts. This rearrangement joins TRBV20-1 to TRBJ1-2; D remains ambiguous. V lost 1 base to trimming and J lost 7 bases, with 13 bases between them. Per germline, CDR1 DFQATT and CDR2 SNEGSKA (reference sequence). This CDR3 comprises 13 residues. The CDR3 sequence is CSARAPVGGGYTF. In DNA form, the CDR3 reads TGCAGTGCTAGAGCCCCAGTGGGTGGTGGCTACACCTTC.

J is TRBJ1-5 and V is TRBV4-2; 7 bases agree with TRBD1. Germline V gives CDR1 LGHNA, CDR2 YNFKEQ. Trimming took 1 base from V and 11 from J; bases not matched to a gene: 20. There are 18 residues in the CDR3. CDR3 sequence: CASSQGRIQGMSNQSQHF. In DNA, the CDR3 is TGTGCCAGCAGCCAAGGGAGGATACAGGGGATGAGCAATCAATCCCAGCATTTT.

This clonotype has ten or more counts. This rearrangement joins TRBV10-3 to TRBJ1-2; TRBD1 matches at 9 bases. The CDR3 consists of 16 residues. V lost 6 bases, J lost 1 base, and 9 bases stayed unmatched. Germline values: CDR1 ENHRY, CDR2 SYGVKD. The CDR3 sequence: CAISSGQGTSNYGYTF. For the CDR3, the DNA is TGTGCCATCAGCTCGGGACAGGGAACAAGTAACTATGGCTACACCTTC.

The chain is built from TRBV11-2 and TRBJ2-7; 8 positions match TRBD2. The J segment lost 11 bases and the V segment lost 5 bases, leaving 20 bases of the junction unmatched. Germline loops: CDR1 SGHAT, CDR2 FQNNGV. This CDR3 comprises 16 residues. The CDR3 sequence: CASSNASTSGLREKYF. The CDR3 bases are TGTGCCAGCAGCAACGCCAGCACTAGCGGTCTGAGGGAGAAGTACTTC.

This clonotype was seen more than once but under ten times. The CDR3 end shows no conserved phenylalanine or tryptophan, and so a read error is likely. J is TRBJ2-1 and V is TRBV30, with TRBD2 matching over 11 bases. The trim removed 2 bases at V and 7 bases at J, leaving 10 bases unmatched. The V gene's germline CDR1 is GTSNPN and CDR2 SVGIG (reference sequence). The CDR3 sequence is 16 residues long. CDR3 bases: TGTGCCTGGAGTCCGCTTACTAGCGGGAGAATGAATGAGCAGTTCTCC. Translation gives CAWSPLTSGRMNEQFS.

Comments on this clonotype: This may arise from a read error, as a much more abundant clone is one base away. The chain carries TRBV20-1 and TRBJ2-3; 11 nucleotides align to TRBD1. Per the germline V gene, CDR1 is DFQATT and CDR2 is SNEGSKA (reference sequence). The CDR3 runs 14 residues. Trimming cost V 6 bases and J 5 bases; bases outside gene matches: 7. CDR3 loop: CSAMDRGRGDTQYF. In DNA form, the CDR3 reads TGCAGTGCAATGGACAGGGGGCGCGGAGATACGCAGTATTTT.

Worth noting for this clonotype: This clone may be a read error of a much larger clone one base away. Since the CDR3 does not end with the conserved phenylalanine or tryptophan, this likely comes from a read error. This sequence joins TRBV7-9 and TRBJ2-7, with D possibly matching TRBD1 (5 bases). Germline CDR1 reads SEHNR; CDR2 reads FQNEAQ (reference sequence). The CDR3 loop spans 12 amino acids. With 3 bases removed from V and 3 bases from J, the gap between germline ends came to 6 bases. The CDR3 region is CASSFDSYEQYY. The CDR3 region has the DNA TGTGCCAGCAGCTTCGACAGCTACGAGCAGTACTAC.

In the case of this clonotype: Without the conserved terminal phenylalanine or tryptophan, this CDR3 likely stems from a read error. The chain joins TRBV29-1 to TRBJ2-1; 7 bases fit TRBD1. Trimming at V came to 6 bases and at J to 10 bases, leaving 9 bases not matched to a gene. Germline V gene data show CDR1 as SQVTM and CDR2 as ANQGSEA. This CDR3 comprises 12 residues. DNA of the CDR3: TGCAGCGTCGATGGAACAGGGGACGAGCAGTTCCTC. Its protein is CSVDGTGDEQFL.

The table lists this clonotype with many counts. The rearrangement uses TRBV29-1 and TRBJ2-1; 7 nucleotides line up with TRBD2. The CDR3 runs 14 residues. The germline CDR1 and CDR2 sequences are SQVTM and ANQGSEA. J lost 4 bases, V lost 2 bases, and 5 bases had no gene match. CDR3 DNA sequence: TGCAGCGTTGAACGAGGGAGGGCGTACAATGAGCAGTTCTTC. Translating gives CSVERGRAYNEQFF.

This clonotype showed up just a few times. V usage is TRBV30 and J usage is TRBJ2-3; tentative D call: TRBD1 (5 bases). The CDR3 totals 14 residues. Deletions cut 5 bases from V and 3 bases from J, with 15 bases between. Germline CDR1 is GTSNPN and CDR2 is SVGIG (reference sequence). As DNA, the CDR3 is TGTGCCTGGGTCCCACAGGAGAATACAGATACGCAGTATTTT. Encoded protein: CAWVPQENTDTQYF.

To note about this clonotype: With a much larger clone just one base away, this may be a read error. J is TRBJ1-5 and V is TRBV7-9, with 10 bases aligning to TRBD1. Germline-derived CDR1 and CDR2 are SEHNR and FQNEAQ (reference sequence). The CDR3 has 15 residues. The V segment lost 5 bases and the J segment 1 base; nucleotides outside the gene matches: 2. As DNA, the CDR3 is TGTGCCAGCAGCCCGGACAGGGGGAGCAATCAGCCCCAGCATTTT. This codes for CASSPDRGSNQPQHF. The full variable domain, with the rest looked up from reference TRBV7-9 and TRBJ1-5, is DTGVSQNPRHKITKRGQNVTFRCDPISEHNRLYWYRQTLGQGPEFLTYFQNEAQLEKSRLLSDRFSAERPKGSFSTLEIQRTEQGDSAMYLCASSPDRGSNQPQHFGDGTRLSIL.

With respect to this clonotype: One end of the junction varies from germline; a read error may be responsible. This chain joins TRBV6-6 and TRBJ2-7; D gene ambiguous. This CDR3 spans 14 amino acids. Germline assignment: CDR1 MNHNY and CDR2 SVGAGI (reference sequence). The CDR3 region is CTSSYGSGRVEQYF. CDR3 DNA sequence: TGTACCAGTAGTTACGGATCAGGACGAGTCGAGCAGTACTTC.

On this clonotype: Lacking the conserved final phenylalanine or tryptophan, this CDR3 likely reflects a read error. This rearrangement joins TRBV6-1 to TRBJ1-2; possible D gene TRBD1, 5 bases. This CDR3 contains 15 residues. The V end was cut by 3 bases, the J end by 10 bases, with 21 bases between. Germline CDR1 is MNHNS and CDR2 is SASEGT. CDR3 sequence: CASSEEGTRAHDYTY. DNA for the CDR3: TGTGCCAGCAGTGAGGAGGGGACGAGGGCTCATGACTACACCTAC.

Only one count was recorded for this clonotype. This may stem from a read error, because a much larger clone lies one nucleotide away. V usage is TRBV28 and J usage is TRBJ2-7, with 7 positions matching TRBD2. Germline loops: CDR1 MDHEN, CDR2 SYDVKM. The CDR3 runs 16 residues. J lost 8 bases, V lost 7 bases, and 20 bases had no gene match. CDR3 in DNA: TGTGCCAGCAAACTGGCGGGAGAGAGGGTAGGTAACCAGCAGTACTTC. This translates into CASKLAGERVGNQQYF.

The gene calls are TRBV4-2 and TRBJ2-5, with D perhaps TRBD2 (6 bases). Looked up from germline, CDR1 is LGHNA and CDR2 is YNFKEQ. V was shortened by 0 bases and J by 11 bases, with 19 bases between the two germline ends. The CDR3 has 15 residues. The CDR3 DNA follows: TGTGCCAGCAGCCAAGAGACCGAGGGCATAGGGACTCAGTACTTC. It specifies CASSQETEGIGTQYF.

This clonotype was counted between two and nine times. The chain is built from TRBV5-1 and TRBJ1-1, with D tentatively TRBD1 (5 bases). V lost 3 bases, J lost 1 base, and 10 bases lay in between. Germline V gene lookup returns CDR1 SGHRS and CDR2 YFSETQ. The CDR3 length is 14 residues. CDR3 sequence: CASSWGLPNTEAFF. DNA of the CDR3: TGCGCCAGCAGCTGGGGACTGCCGAACACTGAAGCTTTCTTT.

This clonotype was seen at least ten times. V and J are TRBV2 and TRBJ2-5; no clear D gene. Trimming removed 6 bases at V and 4 bases at J, with 9 bases between. Germline lookup yields CDR1 SNHLY and CDR2 FYNNEI. CDR3 size: 12 residues. The CDR3 protein is CASSRRVETQYF. CDR3 DNA sequence: TGTGCCAGCAGCAGAAGGGTAGAGACCCAGTACTTC.

The chain couples TRBV11-2 to TRBJ2-7, with D perhaps matching TRBD2 (6 bases). This CDR3 contains 15 residues. V lost 5 bases to trimming and J lost 4 bases, with 18 bases between them. CDR1 is SGHAT, CDR2 FQNNGV, per germline. For the CDR3, the DNA is TGTGCCAGCAGCCCCCAAGGGCGTCGGGGGTACGAGCAGTACTTC. Translation gives CASSPQGRRGYEQYF.

This clonotype was detected once. A read error may produce the germline difference seen at one junction end. V is TRBV6-5 and J is TRBJ2-6, with D possibly being TRBD1 (5 bases). The germline gives CDR1 MNHEY, CDR2 SVGAGI. CDR3 length equals 14 residues. The CDR3 sequence: CASTYSAGANVLTF. In DNA form, the CDR3 reads TGTGCCAGCACTTACTCTGCTGGGGCCAACGTCCTGACTTTT.

This clonotype was detected only a few times. The rearrangement joins TRBV28 to TRBJ2-5; TRBD2 aligns across 12 bases. V gave up 7 bases and J gave up 4 bases; unmatched junction bases: 7. The CDR3 consists of 15 residues. Germline CDR1 is MDHEN and CDR2 is SYDVKM. In DNA form, the CDR3 reads TGTGCCAGCAATCCCTCTAGCGGGAGGGCAGAGACCCAGTACTTC. It specifies CASNPSSGRAETQYF.

To note about this clonotype: Germline and junction disagree at one end, which may indicate a read error. The chain carries TRBV11-2 and TRBJ2-7; unclear D gene. The CDR3 length is 15 residues. Per germline, CDR1 SGHAT and CDR2 FQNNGV. CDR3: CASNRYSYSGYEQYF. The CDR3 coding sequence is TGTGCTAGCAATCGTTATTCCTATTCGGGCTACGAGCAGTACTTC.